The T cell receptor beta chain under discussion was sequenced for a study of shared clonotypes between healthy human individuals. TCRdb's table, derived via immunoSEQ multiplex PCR, lists solely in-frame clones and lacks some. This table has over 800,000 clones, more than 85% appearing once. The CDR3 sequence is 13 residues long. The V end lost 6 bases, the J end lost 5 bases, and 13 bases lay between the germline ends. Germline-derived CDR1 and CDR2 are MNHEY and SVGAGI. Study conclusions and caveats: Sorted-subset sequencing, rarefaction showed, was incomplete despite large depth.

Positive CCR7 selection of CD45RO-negative cells yielded the naive CD8 cells, and terminally differentiated effector memory CD45RA+ cells were excluded. Turning to this clone: Its antigen is as yet unknown.

The TCR originated in a man younger than 40 in good health. The rearrangement uses TRBV6-5 and TRBJ1-1, with a possible D match to TRBD1 (6 bases). Input material: naive CD8+ T cells sorted from blood. This CDR3 is CASSLTGATEAFF. CDR3 sequence (DNA): TGTGCCAGCAGCTTGACGGGGGCAACTGAAGCTTTCTTT.